This T cell receptor beta chain was found in a study of blood T cell repertoires in COVID-19. For the study at large: The United States, Italy and Spain supplied acute and convalescent COVID-19 samples. In each case, the material was cDNA or gDNA derived from T cells, B-cell-depleted T cells, or PBMCs.

CDR3 length equals 13 residues. After removal of 10 bases from V and 3 bases from J, the junction contained 9 bases not matched to a gene. Germline V gene lookup returns CDR1 LNHDA and CDR2 SQIVND (reference sequence). In the original analysis: Using reference gene primer amplification, nucleated cell counts were estimated. Clones were read by immunoSEQ multiplex PCR, and TCRdb kept only the in-frame ones, dropping some. V, J and clone size derive from that table, while D and trimming were established from the DNA sequence. This table has 43,000 or so clones, less than 90% appearing once. Sequencing was carried out using peripheral blood. The sequence came from a man between 60 and 75 years old with active COVID-19. This chain uses TRBV19 with TRBJ2-7; TRBD1 matches at 7 bases. Here the CDR3 DNA reads TGTGCCACTAGGGACAGTGACTACTACGAGCAGTACTTC. Its translation is CATRDSDYYEQYF.